This TCR beta chain was sequenced in a study of cytomegalovirus exposure and HLA in healthy donors. The wider study: As an earlier analysis found, 180 million or so T cells yielded approximately 110 million unique TCR beta sequences.

PCR amplification relied on 60 Vbeta primers (plus 13 Jbeta primers). Measured with immunoSEQ multiplex PCR; TCRdb has only the in-frame clones, and not every one. The data contain 90,000 to 150,000 clones, 77% of them singletons. Points from the study as a whole: In a later analysis, HLA-C alleles had the fewest associated TCRs, DRB1 alleles the most. The study put some 160 TCR beta chains on its list as cytomegalovirus-associated. Previous analysis showed most TCR beta V segments were productive about 90% or about 30% of the time.

The length of the CDR3 is 14 residues. CDR1 MDHEN and CDR2 SYDVKM come from the germline V gene. V was clipped by 6 bases and J by 2 bases; unmatched bases: 3. Comment on this clone: Its antigen is as yet unknown.

The origin of this receptor is a middle-aged man in good health and CMV-seropositive. What was sequenced was PBMCs. This chain connects TRBV28 to TRBJ1-4; 7 bases fit TRBD1. In DNA, the CDR3 is TGTGCCAGCAGGGTGGGACAGACTAATGAAAAACTGTTTTTT. Its protein is CASRVGQTNEKLFF.